This TCR beta chain derives from a study of blood T cells in healthy people across ages. The study's findings and limits: Strongly correlated with naive T cell percentage was TCR beta diversity. TCR beta diversity, measured per million T cells, fell in a roughly linear way with age.

Germline CDR1 and CDR2: SQVTM and ANQGSEA. V dropped 4 bases and J dropped 7 bases, with 7 bases sitting between them. The CDR3 totals 11 residues. This clonotype was counted ten times or more. What it binds is not known. The authors ran a second PCR of about 6 to 11 cycles using a sample-barcoded 5' primer and a J-beta primer mix. One entry per CDR3 protein, called by TCRdb with MiXCR from the 5' RACE reads. The data show more than 800,000 distinct CDR3 sequences, under 30% seen once. Sequenced: blood. The receptor comes from a woman of 80 years or more in good health. This chain uses TRBV29-1 with TRBJ1-4; D is unresolved. The CDR3 DNA follows: TGCAGCGTTGTAGAGGGTGAAAAACTGTTTTTT. Its translation: CSVVEGEKLFF.